The clone carrying this T cell receptor (beta chain) was seen once. Its antigen is unidentified. This table comes from immunoSEQ multiplex PCR, and its TCRdb copy is limited to in-frame clones, with some not included. The table records under 45,000 clones, roughly 80% of them present only once. The germline V and J ends were trimmed by 3 bases and 1 base, with 13 bases remaining between them. Germline-derived CDR1 and CDR2 are SGHTA and FQGNSA. The CDR3 has 15 residues. The entry originates in a study of immune evolution from preneoplasia to lung adenocarcinoma. Study findings and constraints: Clonality was highest in normal lung, lower in later-stage lesions apparently. From normal lung to invasive adenocarcinoma, top clone frequencies appeared to decrease. Compared with EGFR-mutant or double wild-type lesions, KRAS-mutant nodules were more clonal.

The chain carries TRBV7-2 and TRBJ2-7; possible D gene TRBD1, 5 bases. The TCR was taken from a person aged 55 to 75 with lung adenocarcinoma. Sample: FFPE invasive lung adenocarcinoma tissue. CDR3 nucleotide sequence: TGTGCCAGCAGCTTGGCACAGTCAGGGTCCTACGAGCAGTACTTC. This encodes CASSLAQSGSYEQYF.